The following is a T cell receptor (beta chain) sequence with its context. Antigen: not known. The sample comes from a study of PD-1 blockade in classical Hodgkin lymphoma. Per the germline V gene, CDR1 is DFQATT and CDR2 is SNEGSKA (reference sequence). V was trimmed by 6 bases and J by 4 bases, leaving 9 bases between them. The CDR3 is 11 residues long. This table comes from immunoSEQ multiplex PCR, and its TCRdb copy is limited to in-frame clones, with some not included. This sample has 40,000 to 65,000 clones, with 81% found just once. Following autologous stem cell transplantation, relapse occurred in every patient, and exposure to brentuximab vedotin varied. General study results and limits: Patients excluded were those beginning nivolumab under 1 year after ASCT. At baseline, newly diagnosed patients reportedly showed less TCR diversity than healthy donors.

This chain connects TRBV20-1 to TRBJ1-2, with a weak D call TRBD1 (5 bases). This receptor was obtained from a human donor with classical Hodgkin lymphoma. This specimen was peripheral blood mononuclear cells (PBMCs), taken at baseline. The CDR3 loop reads CSAPGGYGYTF. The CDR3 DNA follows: TGCAGTGCCCCGGGGGGCTATGGCTACACCTTC.